The next 20 T cell receptor beta chains were all read from a single sample in a study of regulatory T cells in long-lasting Graves disease. Time point in this sample: newly diagnosed GD, antithyroid drugs for less than 3 months. Extracted PBMC RNA gave rise to the TCR library. Arm-PCR of CDR3 regions with iRepertoire HTBI primers generated TCR beta libraries. TCRdb analysed the multiplex PCR reads with MiXCR anew, one entry per CDR3 protein. This table holds around 450,000 distinct CDR3 sequences, 15% found once. These data also featured in a second study, about T cells in Graves' hyperthyroidism and ophthalmopathy.

The sample in question was peripheral blood mononuclear cells (PBMCs), obtained at new diagnosis, from a patient treated with antithyroid drugs. The receptors stem from a woman in her thirties or forties with Graves disease.

The sample holds many counts of this clonotype. The chain couples TRBV12-3 or TRBV12-4 to TRBJ1-6, with no clear D. CDR3 size: 14 residues. Trimming cost V 6 bases and J 10 bases, with 16 bases left between them. The CDR3 loop reads CASRASPGLSPLHF. CDR3 bases: TGTGCCAGCAGAGCATCCCCGGGCCTGTCACCCCTCCACTTT.

This clonotype was found once. The chain has TRBV12-3 or TRBV12-4 and TRBJ1-4, with 10 bases identical to TRBD1. Germline trimming cut 5 bases from V and 3 bases from J; bases unmatched to any gene: 3. The CDR3 covers 15 residues. CDR3: CASSRQGAANEKLFF. The CDR3 region has the DNA TGTGCCAGCAGTCGACAGGGGGCGGCTAATGAAAAACTGTTTTTT.

This clonotype showed up many times. The chain has TRBV13 and TRBJ1-6; D uncertain. The V and J ends lost 5 bases and 0 bases respectively, with 14 bases between them. The CDR3 length is 17 residues. Germline CDR1 and CDR2: PRHDT and FYEKMQ (reference sequence). The CDR3 DNA reads TGTGCCAGCAGCCATAATAGGAGGAGCTCCTATAATTCACCCCTCCACTTT. It encodes CASSHNRRSSYNSPLHF.

The chain has TRBV27 and TRBJ1-1; perhaps TRBD1 as D (6 bases). V was pared by 0 bases and J by 5 bases, with 13 bases between. In germline, CDR1 is MNHEY, CDR2 SMNVEV (reference sequence). The CDR3 length is 15 residues. In DNA, the CDR3 is TGTGCCAGCAGTTTATCTTCAGGGGTTGGTACTGAAGCTTTCTTT. Its protein is CASSLSSGVGTEAFF.

CDR3 in DNA: TGTGCCAGCAGACTAAGGACCGTTGGGACCTACGAGCAGTACTTC. It translates to CASRLRTVGTYEQYF. The chain carries TRBV28 and TRBJ2-7; no definite D call. Looked up from germline, CDR1 is MDHEN and CDR2 is SYDVKM. V shed 6 bases and J shed 2 bases, with 17 bases lying between them. The CDR3 consists of 15 residues. Looking up the rest from reference TRBV28 and TRBJ2-7 gives the full variable domain: DVKVTQSSRYLVKRTGEKVFLECVQDMDHENMFWYRQDPGLGLRLIYFSYDVKMKEKGDIPEGYSVSREKKERFSLILESASTNQTSMYLCASRLRTVGTYEQYFGPGTRLTVT.

This clonotype has more than one count but fewer than ten. J is TRBJ1-5 and V is TRBV7-2; tentative D call: TRBD1 (5 bases). Germline values: CDR1 SGHTA, CDR2 FQGNSA. V lost 1 base, J lost 4 bases, and 8 bases lay in between. This CDR3 is built from 14 residues. The CDR3 reads CASSLVDNNQPQHF. The CDR3 DNA follows: TGTGCCAGCAGCTTAGTGGACAATAATCAGCCCCAGCATTTT.

This clonotype has more than one count but fewer than ten. The rearrangement joins TRBV20-1 to TRBJ2-2; 8 bases fit TRBD2. J lost 0 bases, V lost 2 bases, and 5 bases had no gene match. This CDR3 is built from 16 residues. Germline V gene sequence: CDR1 DFQATT, CDR2 SNEGSKA (reference sequence). The CDR3 protein is CSARPSGSANTGELFF. The DNA for the CDR3 is TGCAGTGCTAGACCGAGCGGGAGCGCGAACACCGGGGAGCTGTTTTTT.

This clonotype was observed at least ten times. V usage is TRBV12-3 or TRBV12-4 and J usage is TRBJ2-1, with D perhaps TRBD2 (5 bases). The CDR3 loop spans 16 amino acids. The ends were cut back, 7 bases at V and 2 bases at J, with 18 bases in the middle. The CDR3: CASTNGLAHPYNEQFF. The CDR3 DNA reads as TGTGCCAGCACCAACGGGCTAGCACACCCCTACAATGAGCAGTTCTTC.

Regarding this clonotype: Given a much more abundant clone one base away, this may be a read error. The conserved closing phenylalanine or tryptophan is absent in this CDR3, likely reflecting a read error. The chain recombines TRBV7-9 with TRBJ1-2; no firm D call. This CDR3 is built from 15 residues. Germline V gives CDR1 SEHNR, CDR2 FQNEAQ (reference sequence). The V and J ends lost 6 bases and 1 base respectively, with 15 bases between them. In nucleotides, the CDR3 is TGTGCCAGCAGTGAGAGGGCCGAGAGTAACTATGGCTACACCGTC. It encodes CASSERAESNYGYTV.

The chain joins TRBV7-8 to TRBJ1-6; D possibly corresponds to TRBD1 (5 bases). CDR1 and CDR2 from the germline V gene are SGHVS and FQNEAQ. The CDR3 spans 17 residues. Trimming took off 1 base at V and 6 bases at J, with 16 bases between the two ends. CDR3 DNA sequence: TGTGCCAGCAGCTTAGATGTCAGGGAGGTTTTTAATTCACCCCTCCACTTT. Protein: CASSLDVREVFNSPLHF. The entire variable domain, with the rest obtained from reference TRBV7-8 and TRBJ1-6, is as follows: GAGVSQSPRYKVAKRGQDVALRCDPISGHVSLFWYQQALGQGPEFLTYFQNEAQLDKSGLPSDRFFAERPEGSVSTLKIQRTQQEDSAVYLCASSLDVREVFNSPLHFGNGTRLTVT.

This clonotype came up many times. The chain links TRBV10-3 to TRBJ1-1, with 9 positions matching TRBD1. The CDR3 consists of 15 residues. Germline CDR1 ENHRY, CDR2 SYGVKD. V gave up 5 bases and J gave up 1 base; unmatched junction bases: 5. The CDR3 sequence is CAISSPGQGNTEAFF. DNA for the CDR3: TGTGCCATCAGTTCCCCGGGACAGGGGAACACTGAAGCTTTCTTT.

A single count supports this clonotype. This chain connects TRBV12-3 or TRBV12-4 to TRBJ1-2; the match to TRBD1 covers 7 bases. V gave up 3 bases and J gave up 2 bases; unmatched junction bases: 3. The CDR3 is 14 residues long. The CDR3 spells CASSFWDRNYGYTF. Written as DNA, the CDR3 is TGTGCCAGCAGTTTTTGGGACAGAAACTATGGCTACACCTTC.

This clonotype was counted ten times or more. V is TRBV7-9 and J is TRBJ1-1; unclear D gene. The V gene's germline CDR1 is SEHNR and CDR2 FQNEAQ (reference sequence). The CDR3 totals 13 residues. Trimming pared 1 base from V and 7 bases from J, leaving 10 bases between. CDR3 residues: CASSLVGHVEAFF. CDR3 nucleotides: TGTGCCAGCAGCTTAGTGGGCCACGTTGAAGCTTTCTTT.

This chain's CDR3 is CASSVSGRAGDEQFF. The DNA of the CDR3 is TGTGCCAGCAGCGTTAGCGGGAGGGCCGGTGATGAGCAGTTCTTC. The chain is built from TRBV9 and TRBJ2-1, with 11 nucleotides matching TRBD2. Germline CDR1 SGDLS, CDR2 YYNGEE. The V and J ends lost 2 bases and 8 bases, in that order; junction bases with no gene match: 6. This CDR3 has 15 residues. The variable domain in full, completed from reference TRBV9 and TRBJ2-1, reads DSGVTQTPKHLITATGQRVTLRCSPRSGDLSVYWYQQSLDQGLQFLIQYYNGEERAKGNILERFSAQQFPDLHSELNLSSLELGDSALYFCASSVSGRAGDEQFFGPGTRLTVL.

This clonotype was counted at least ten times. The chain is built from TRBV11-2 and TRBJ2-3; D is perhaps TRBD2 (5 bases). This CDR3 comprises 14 residues. V dropped 0 bases and J dropped 5 bases, with 9 bases sitting between them. CDR1 is SGHAT, CDR2 FQNNGV, per germline. This CDR3 reads CASSLDPRGDTQYF. The CDR3 region has the DNA TGTGCCAGCAGCTTAGACCCTCGGGGAGATACGCAGTATTTT.

This chain links TRBV28 with TRBJ2-7, with 8 nucleotides matching TRBD1. V lost 2 bases to trimming and J lost 4 bases; unmatched junction nucleotides: 7. Germline CDR1 MDHEN, CDR2 SYDVKM. The CDR3 loop spans 15 amino acids. CDR3 loop: CASSLPGTGVYEQYF. As DNA, the CDR3 is TGTGCCAGCAGTTTACCCGGGACAGGCGTTTACGAGCAGTACTTC.

This clonotype was detected many times. V usage is TRBV29-1 and J usage is TRBJ1-2, with unresolved D. This CDR3 comprises 12 residues. In germline, CDR1 is SQVTM, CDR2 ANQGSEA. CDR3 residues: CKVQWDDYGYTF. CDR3 coding DNA: TGCAAAGTTCAATGGGATGACTATGGCTACACCTTC.

Here the CDR3 reads CSVGQTNYGYTF. For the CDR3, the DNA is TGCAGCGTCGGACAGACCAACTATGGCTACACCTTC. The genes are TRBV29-1 and TRBJ1-2; maybe TRBD1 (6 bases). The germline V gene has CDR1 SQVTM and CDR2 ANQGSEA. This CDR3 spans 12 amino acids. The V end was cut by 6 bases, the J end by 2 bases, with 10 bases between.

This clonotype has more than one count but fewer than ten. This sequence may be a read error, since a much larger clone differs from it by one base. The V call is TRBV6-2 or TRBV6-3, the J call TRBJ2-2; a weak D match, TRBD2 (5 bases). CDR1 is MNHEY, CDR2 SVGEGT, per germline. This CDR3 has 16 amino acids. DNA for the CDR3: TGTACCAGCAGTTACTCTGGCTCAACGGGGACCGGGGAGCTGTTTTTT. Protein sequence: CTSSYSGSTGTGELFF.

This clonotype showed up just once. A much larger clone differs by one base, so this may be a read error. This chain joins TRBV10-3 and TRBJ2-7; D gene uncertain. The length of the CDR3 is 12 residues. Germline CDR1 is ENHRY and CDR2 is SYGVKD. Trimming stripped 10 bases from V and 2 bases from J, with 12 bases between. The CDR3 is CANGRTPYEQYF. The CDR3 nucleotides are TGTGCCAACGGTCGGACCCCCTACGAGCAGTACTTC.